Listed here are 15 T cell receptor beta chains from one sample, sequenced in a study of cytomegalovirus exposure and HLA in healthy donors. Using immunoSEQ multiplex PCR, the repertoire was profiled, and TCRdb retains in-frame clones only, with some absent. This repertoire shows tens of thousands of clones, roughly 96% found once; its top ten account for about 2.4%. Specimen: PBMCs. All receptors come from a man between 18 and 35 years old in good health and CMV-seronegative.

Only one count was recorded for this clone. The genes are TRBV7-8 and TRBJ2-3, with 7 bases matching TRBD1. The CDR3 totals 16 residues. The V gene's germline CDR1 is SGHVS and CDR2 FQNEAQ. The V segment lost 5 bases and the J segment 6 bases; nucleotides outside the gene matches: 14. This chain's CDR3 is CASSAGYSDRDDTQYF. The CDR3 nucleotides read TGTGCCAGCAGCGCAGGCTACTCTGACAGGGATGATACGCAGTATTTT. Complete variable domain (other parts from reference TRBV7-8 and TRBJ2-3): GAGVSQSPRYKVAKRGQDVALRCDPISGHVSLFWYQQALGQGPEFLTYFQNEAQLDKSGLPSDRFFAERPEGSVSTLKIQRTQQEDSAVYLCASSAGYSDRDDTQYFGPGTRLTVL.

V and J are TRBV10-2 and TRBJ2-2, with 11 bases identical to TRBD2. This CDR3 is built from 16 residues. Germline values: CDR1 WSHSY, CDR2 SAAADI. Trimming took 6 bases from V and 3 from J; bases not matched to a gene: 6. The CDR3 DNA follows: TGCGCCAGCAGGGAACTAGCGGGAGTTCACACCGGGGAGCTGTTTTTT. Protein sequence: CASRELAGVHTGELFF.

The V gene is TRBV30, the J gene TRBJ2-1; 7 bases line up with TRBD2. The CDR3 runs to 17 residues. The trim removed 2 bases at V and 5 bases at J, leaving 15 bases unmatched. Germline V CDR1 and CDR2: GTSNPN, SVGIG (reference sequence). CDR3: CAWSRGSGGPRNNEQFF. CDR3 DNA: TGTGCCTGGAGTCGCGGTTCGGGAGGCCCTCGGAACAATGAGCAGTTCTTC.

The rearrangement joins TRBV6-1 to TRBJ2-5, with 7 positions matching TRBD1. Germline CDR1 MNHNS, CDR2 SASEGT. The length of the CDR3 is 14 residues. J gave up 4 bases and V 4 bases, and 6 bases lay outside the gene matches. CDR3 region: CASSGNRDRETQYF. The CDR3, as DNA: TGTGCCAGCAGTGGCAACCGGGACAGAGAGACCCAGTACTTC.

Only one count was recorded for this clone. The chain employs TRBV29-1 and TRBJ2-3, with D perhaps TRBD2 (5 bases). The V gene lost 7 bases and the J gene lost 0 bases, with 11 bases spanning the gap. CDR3 length equals 13 residues. Germline CDR1 SQVTM, CDR2 ANQGSEA. DNA for the CDR3: TGCAGCGGGCTAGCACGTAGCACAGATACGCAGTATTTT. Protein product: CSGLARSTDTQYF.

The genes are TRBV10-3 and TRBJ2-7; a weak D match, TRBD1 (5 bases). Germline V gives CDR1 ENHRY, CDR2 SYGVKD. The V and J ends lost 2 bases and 2 bases respectively, with 10 bases between them. The CDR3 loop spans 14 amino acids. CDR3 DNA: TGTGCCATCAGTGAGGGACAAAAAACCTACGAGCAGTACTTC. This encodes CAISEGQKTYEQYF.

The CDR3: CASSLRLARNTGELFF. The CDR3 nucleotides are TGTGCCAGCAGCTTGAGGCTAGCTAGGAACACCGGGGAGCTGTTTTTT. This chain links TRBV5-5 with TRBJ2-2; the D gene is possibly TRBD2 (5 bases). The CDR3 extends over 16 amino acids. V lost 1 base to trimming and J lost 1 base, with 11 bases between them. Germline V CDR1 and CDR2: SGHKS, YYEKEE (reference sequence). Full variable domain (remainder filled in from reference TRBV5-5 and TRBJ2-2): DAGVTQSPTHLIKTRGQQVTLRCSPISGHKSVSWYQQVLGQGPQFIFQYYEKEERGRGNFPDRFSARQFPNYSSELNVNALLLGDSALYLCASSLRLARNTGELFFGEGSRLTVL.

The chain recombines TRBV13 with TRBJ2-1; weak D call: TRBD2 (6 bases). Looked up from germline, CDR1 is PRHDT and CDR2 is FYEKMQ (reference sequence). V was pared by 0 bases and J by 9 bases, with 9 bases between. The CDR3 consists of 13 residues. The CDR3 here is CASSLGGGGEQFF. The CDR3 bases are TGTGCCAGCAGCTTAGGGGGGGGAGGTGAGCAGTTCTTC.

V is TRBV5-6 and J is TRBJ1-2; D unresolved. V shed 0 bases and J shed 4 bases, with 7 bases lying between them. The CDR3 runs 13 residues. CDR1 SGHDT and CDR2 YYEEEE come from the germline V gene. CDR3 bases: TGTGCCAGCAGCTTGGTTGCAGGCTATGGCTACACCTTC. Its translation: CASSLVAGYGYTF.

The V and J genes are TRBV19 and TRBJ2-1; 7 nucleotides line up with TRBD1. V shed 5 bases, J shed 1 base, and the junction held 5 bases outside the gene matches. The CDR3 contains 15 residues. Looked up from germline, CDR1 is LNHDA and CDR2 is SQIVND (reference sequence). The DNA for the CDR3 is TGTGCCAGTAGTCTCCGGGACAGTTCCTACAATGAGCAGTTCTTC. Amino acid sequence: CASSLRDSSYNEQFF.

The CDR3 here is CASGQGGNEQFF. The DNA of the CDR3 is TGTGCCAGTGGACAGGGGGGGAATGAGCAGTTCTTC. The chain recombines TRBV7-6 with TRBJ2-1, with 10 bases matching TRBD1. The CDR3 loop spans 12 amino acids. Germline CDR1 and CDR2: SGHVS and FNYEAQ. J was trimmed by 7 bases and V by 9 bases; bases with no gene match: 3.

V gene TRBV7-3 combines with J gene TRBJ2-3; no firm D call. Trimming shortened V by 5 bases and J by 4 bases, and 16 bases separated the two germline ends. CDR1 is SGHTA and CDR2 is FQGTGA in the germline V gene. The CDR3 consists of 15 residues. The CDR3 DNA reads TGTGCCAGCAGCCTATCGTCCGCGCCATCAGATACGCAGTATTTT. Protein: CASSLSSAPSDTQYF.

V gene TRBV19 combines with J gene TRBJ1-1, with D possibly matching TRBD1 (5 bases). The V gene lost 2 bases and the J gene lost 1 base, with 11 bases spanning the gap. Germline CDR1 is LNHDA and CDR2 is SQIVND (reference sequence). This CDR3 comprises 15 residues. The DNA for the CDR3 is TGTGCCAGTAGTATAAGGAGCGGGGGGAACACTGAAGCTTTCTTT. Translation: CASSIRSGGNTEAFF.

This chain joins TRBV7-6 and TRBJ2-5, with unresolved D. From germline, CDR1 is SGHVS and CDR2 FNYEAQ. Trimming cost V 6 bases and J 5 bases, with 10 bases left between them. The CDR3 length is 12 residues. CDR3 nucleotide sequence: TGTGCCAGCAGTTTTAACGGGGAGACCCAGTACTTC. Translation gives CASSFNGETQYF.

The CDR3: CASSPGAGYTDTQYF. Here the CDR3 DNA reads TGTGCCAGCAGTCCCGGGGCGGGATACACAGATACGCAGTATTTT. The genes are TRBV6-5 and TRBJ2-3; D is perhaps TRBD2 (6 bases). The CDR3 has 15 amino acids. Germline V lookup: CDR1 MNHEY, CDR2 SVGAGI. Trimming stripped 5 bases from V and 2 bases from J, with 14 bases between.